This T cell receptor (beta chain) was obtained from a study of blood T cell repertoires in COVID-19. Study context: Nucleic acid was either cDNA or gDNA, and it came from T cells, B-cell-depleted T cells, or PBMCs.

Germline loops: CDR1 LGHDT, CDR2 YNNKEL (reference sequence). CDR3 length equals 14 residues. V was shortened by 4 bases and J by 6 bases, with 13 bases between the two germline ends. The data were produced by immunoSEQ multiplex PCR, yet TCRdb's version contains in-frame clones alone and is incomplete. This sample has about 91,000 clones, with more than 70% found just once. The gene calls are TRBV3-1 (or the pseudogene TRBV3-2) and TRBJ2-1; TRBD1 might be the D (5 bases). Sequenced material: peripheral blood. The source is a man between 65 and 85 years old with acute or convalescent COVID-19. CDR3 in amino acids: CASSRRGPSNEQFF. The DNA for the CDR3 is TGTGCCAGCAGCCGTAGGGGTCCTAGCAATGAGCAGTTCTTC.